These T cell receptor beta chains were read from a single sample in a study of neurological immune-mediated disorders. TCRdb ran MiXCR on the 5' RACE reads and lists one entry per CDR3 protein. The data contain roughly 31,000 distinct CDR3 sequences, roughly 25% of them singletons. Sequenced: CD4+ T cells from blood. These receptors came from a middle-aged man with HTLV-1-associated myelopathy (HAM/TSP). Each CDR3 is given with its conserved first and last residue. The order of the fields is D gene, J gene, V gene, clone size, CDR3 DNA, CDR3 protein. D genes are given only for firm matches. Some rows mark clone size as missing; the rest say once, few, many or name a class of expanded clone.

>-|TRBJ1-1|TRBV20-1|many
TGCAGTGCACCCCGGGGGAGCGGGAACACTGAAGCTTTCTTT
CSAPRGSGNTEAFF
>-|TRBJ2-3|TRBV12-3/TRBV12-4|many
TGTGCCAGCAGACAGGGATCAGATACGCAGTATTTT
CASRQGSDTQYF
>-|TRBJ2-1|TRBV27|many
TGTGCCAGCAGTTTACGGGGACGGAACAATGAGCAGTTCTTC
CASSLRGRNNEQFF
>-|TRBJ2-7|TRBV5-5|many
TGTGCCAGCAGTTATGACAGGTGGAACGAGCAGTACTTC
CASSYDRWNEQYF
>-|TRBJ2-2|TRBV6-5|many
TGTGCCAGCTCTAGTCCTGGGCAGCTCACCGGGGAGCTGTTTTTT
CASSSPGQLTGELFF
>-|TRBJ2-2|TRBV6-1|many
TGTGCCAGCAGTGCCCTCTCGCTCGGGGAGCTGTTTTTT
CASSALSLGELFF
>TRBD1|TRBJ2-3|TRBV5-5|many
TGTGCCAGCAGCTTAACGCTCCGGGGCGGGACAGGGGGTACAGATACGCAGTATTTT
CASSLTLRGGTGGTDTQYF
>-|TRBJ2-3|TRBV5-6|many
TGTGCCAGCAGCCCGAGGGGCTCAGATACGCAGTATTTT
CASSPRGSDTQYF
>-|TRBJ2-5|TRBV12-3/TRBV12-4|once
TGTGCCAGCAGTGCTAGAGATCAGGGCAGCTACCAAGAGACCCAGTACTTC
CASSARDQGSYQETQYF
>TRBD2|TRBJ2-3|TRBV28|many
TGTGCCAGCTACGGACTAGCGGGGGGCACAGATACGCAGTATTTT
CASYGLAGGTDTQYF
>TRBD1|TRBJ2-1|TRBV7-7|many
TGTGCCAGCAGCTTAGGACAGGGGGGCAATGAGCAGTTCTTC
CASSLGQGGNEQFF
>TRBD2|TRBJ2-3|TRBV12-3/TRBV12-4|many
TGTGCCAGCAGTTTAATAGCGGGGGGGAGGGATACGCAGTATTTT
CASSLIAGGRDTQYF
>TRBD1|TRBJ2-1|TRBV5-1|-
TGCGCCAGCAGCGCAAGACAGGGTCGTGGCAATGAGCAGTTCTTC
CASSARQGRGNEQFF